This T cell receptor (beta chain) appears in the sequencing data of a study of blood T cell repertoires in COVID-19. Study details: COVID-19 samples collected from the United States, Italy and Spain covered acute and convalescent phases.

This clone was counted once. J gave up 5 bases and V 4 bases, and 3 bases lay outside the gene matches. Looked up from germline, CDR1 is SQVTM and CDR2 is ANQGSEA. The CDR3 sequence is 12 residues long. Authors' methods: Scientists estimated how many nucleated cells there were by amplifying reference gene primers. Generated by immunoSEQ multiplex PCR, the TCRdb table keeps only in-frame clones and is missing some. V and J calls plus clone size are reproduced from that table; the DNA served to infer D and trimming. This sample has around 210,000 clones, with 70% to 85% found just once. It was during active infection that Seattle patients were enrolled and then longitudinally followed.

The receptor was isolated from a woman of 80 years or more with COVID-19, enrolled during active disease. This chain links TRBV29-1 with TRBJ1-2, with 8 nucleotides matching TRBD1. The sample taken for sequencing was peripheral blood. The CDR3 bases are TGCAGCGTTGCAACAGGGGGGTATGGCTACACCTTC. Encoded protein: CSVATGGYGYTF.